The present entry profiles one TCR beta chain with its context. The data originate from a study of control samples from healthy donors and cancer patients. This CDR3 spans 16 amino acids. V trimming: 3 bases; J trimming: 4 bases; junction bases outside the gene matches: 9. Germline CDR1 DFQATT, CDR2 SNEGSKA (reference sequence). Measured with immunoSEQ multiplex PCR; TCRdb has only the in-frame clones, and not every one. This table has 130,000 or so clones, over 75% appearing once. The genes are TRBV20-1 and TRBJ2-7; TRBD2 matches 13 bases. This receptor was identified in a man aged 50-60 years in good health. The sample was blood. For the CDR3, the DNA is TGCAGTGCTAGTCTCCGGACTAGCGGGGGATTTTACGAGCAGTACTTC. Its protein product is CSASLRTSGGFYEQYF.